Listed below are T cell receptor beta chains from one sample, sequenced in a study of regulatory T cells in long-lasting Graves disease. TCRdb re-called the multiplex PCR reads through MiXCR, storing one row per CDR3 protein. In the table there are under 450,000 distinct CDR3 sequences, 20% to 25% of which are singletons. The starting material was peripheral blood mononuclear cells (PBMCs), obtained when the disease was refractory, from a patient treated with antithyroid drugs. The source is a female donor with Graves disease. Both conserved end residues are part of each CDR3. A D gene is named only where the DNA matches it firmly. Part of the rows lack a size; the others show once, few, many or a class for expanded clones.

len | j_gene | abundance | v_gene | d_gene | CDR3aa | CDR3nt
15 | TRBJ2-7 | many | TRBV28 | . | CASGSGGGITYEQYF | TGTGCCAGCGGCTCCGGGGGAGGAATCACCTACGAGCAGTACTTC
13 | TRBJ2-7 | . | TRBV7-9 | . | CASSVTSSYEQYF | TGTGCCAGCTCTGTGACATCCTCCTACGAGCAGTACTTC
13 | TRBJ2-3 | . | TRBV7-3 | . | CASSVQGVNTQYF | TGTGCCAGCAGCGTTCAAGGGGTCAATACGCAGTATTTT
15 | TRBJ2-7 | many | TRBV6-1 | TRBD2 | CASTIPGLAAYEQYF | TGTGCCAGCACCATCCCCGGACTAGCGGCCTACGAGCAGTACTTC
16 | TRBJ1-5 | . | TRBV28 | . | CASNPVRGNSNQPQHF | TGTGCCAGCAATCCAGTAAGGGGTAATAGCAATCAGCCCCAGCATTTT
15 | TRBJ1-2 | many | TRBV5-1 | . | CASSLAEGIGYGYTF | TGCGCCAGCAGCTTGGCCGAGGGGATCGGCTATGGCTACACCTTC
13 | TRBJ1-1 | many | TRBV20-1 | . | CSAPKTVNTEAFF | TGCAGTGCACCTAAAACAGTGAACACTGAAGCTTTCTTT
14 | TRBJ1-1 | . | TRBV29-1 | . | CSVGIVDMNTEAFF | TGCAGCGTTGGTATAGTCGACATGAACACTGAAGCTTTCTTT
15 | TRBJ2-5 | . | TRBV6-1 | TRBD1 | CASRRRQGLGETQYF | TGTGCCAGCAGAAGGAGACAGGGTCTGGGGGAGACCCAGTACTTC
16 | TRBJ2-1 | . | TRBV2 | TRBD2 | CASSDPGLAGNNEQFF | TGTGCCAGCAGTGACCCGGGACTAGCGGGAAACAATGAGCAGTTCTTC
16 | TRBJ2-7 | . | TRBV11-2 | . | CASSFRMGHGAYEQYF | TGTGCCAGCAGCTTTAGGATGGGGCACGGAGCCTACGAGCAGTACTTC
13 | TRBJ2-1 | . | TRBV27 | TRBD2 | CASGRAFYNEQFF | TGTGCCAGCGGGAGGGCCTTTTACAATGAGCAGTTCTTC
14 | TRBJ1-1 | . | TRBV12-3/TRBV12-4 | TRBD1 | CASRKGTADTEAFF | TGTGCCAGCAGAAAAGGGACAGCGGACACTGAAGCTTTCTTT
13 | TRBJ2-5 | many | TRBV10-3 | . | CAISEPAKETQYF | TGTGCCATCAGTGAGCCAGCCAAAGAGACCCAGTACTTC
16 | TRBJ2-4 | few | TRBV4-2 | . | CASSQERSDAKNIQYF | TGTGCCAGCAGCCAAGAGCGGAGTGATGCCAAAAACATTCAGTACTTC
16 | TRBJ2-3 | . | TRBV6-1 | . | CASTFGLYSTGDTQYF | TGTGCCAGCACCTTCGGATTATACTCCACTGGAGATACGCAGTATTTT
15 | TRBJ2-5 | many | TRBV5-4 | TRBD2 | CASSGTSGPQETQYF | TGTGCCAGCAGCGGGACTAGCGGACCACAAGAGACCCAGTACTTC
15 | TRBJ1-5 | few | TRBV19 | TRBD1 | CASRTGRSSNQPQHF | TGTGCCAGTAGGACAGGGAGGTCGAGCAATCAGCCCCAGCATTTT
16 | TRBJ2-7 | . | TRBV20-1 | TRBD1 | CSARDTRQGPSYEQYF | TGCAGTGCTAGAGATACGCGACAGGGCCCCTCCTACGAGCAGTACTTC
14 | TRBJ1-5 | . | TRBV5-6 | . | CASSKRGLDQPQHF | TGTGCCAGCAGCAAGAGGGGACTCGACCAGCCCCAGCATTTT
15 | TRBJ2-7 | . | TRBV7-9 | TRBD2 | CASSRTIGRANEQYF | TGTGCCAGCAGTCGTACTATCGGGAGGGCCAATGAGCAGTACTTC
12 | TRBJ2-2 | . | TRBV28 | . | CASSLWVGELFF | TGTGCCAGCAGTTTATGGGTCGGGGAGCTGTTTTTT
16 | TRBJ2-2 | many | TRBV12-3/TRBV12-4 | . | CASSLILSGDTGELFF | TGTGCCAGCAGCCTCATTCTAAGTGGTGACACCGGGGAGCTGTTTTTT
19 | TRBJ2-6 | . | TRBV7-2 | . | CASSLAPGSFRSGANVLTF | TGTGCCAGCAGCTTAGCCCCCGGGAGCTTTCGCTCTGGGGCCAACGTCCTGACTTTC
12 | TRBJ2-2 | . | TRBV6-1 | . | CASSPRNGELFF | TGTGCCAGCAGTCCTCGGAACGGGGAGCTGTTTTTT
13 | TRBJ1-2 | . | TRBV30 | TRBD1 | CAWGDRHGYGYTF | TGTGCCTGGGGGGACAGGCACGGCTATGGCTACACCTTC
15 | TRBJ2-7 | . | TRBV13 | TRBD2 | CASSKRGVPTAEQYF | TGTGCCAGCAGCAAACGGGGGGTCCCAACAGCCGAGCAGTACTTC
15 | TRBJ1-5 | . | TRBV27 | . | CASNPGTGGNQPQHF | TGTGCCAGCAACCCCGGGACCGGCGGCAATCAGCCCCAGCATTTT
14 | TRBJ2-5 | many | TRBV20-1 | TRBD1 | CSASRWDRPLNQYF | TGCAGTGCCTCACGATGGGACAGGCCCCTCAATCAGTACTTC
14 | TRBJ1-2 | . | TRBV6-1 | TRBD1 | CASRRDRDVYGYTF | TGTGCCAGCAGACGGGACAGGGATGTTTATGGCTACACCTTC
15 | TRBJ1-3 | . | TRBV10-1 | . | CASRRLWSKGNTIYF | TGCGCCAGCAGGCGCCTCTGGTCCAAAGGAAACACCATATATTTT
14 | TRBJ2-7 | . | TRBV7-2 | TRBD2 | CASSFSGRYYEQYF | TGTGCCAGCAGCTTTAGCGGGAGATACTACGAGCAGTACTTC
16 | TRBJ2-1 | . | TRBV11-2 | . | CASRFGVDLSYNEQFF | TGTGCCAGCAGGTTTGGGGTCGATTTGTCCTACAATGAGCAGTTCTTC
13 | TRBJ2-7 | many | TRBV7-8 | . | CASSLEDLYEQYF | TGTGCCAGCAGCTTAGAGGACCTCTACGAGCAGTACTTC
15 | TRBJ1-5 | . | TRBV24-1 | . | CATSGNSHSNQPQHF | TGTGCCACCAGTGGAAACAGCCATAGCAATCAGCCCCAGCATTTT
13 | TRBJ2-7 | few | TRBV7-2 | TRBD2 | CASSLDSGGVQYF | TGTGCCAGCAGCTTAGACAGCGGGGGGGTGCAGTACTTC
16 | TRBJ1-1 | many | TRBV28 | . | CASSFRRGSMNTEAFF | TGTGCCAGCAGTTTCCGGCGGGGGAGCATGAACACTGAAGCTTTCTTT
18 | TRBJ1-5 | few | TRBV19 | . | CASTSMRWAYNSNQPQHF | TGTGCCAGTACCTCCATGAGGTGGGCGTACAATAGCAATCAGCCCCAGCATTTT
16 | TRBJ1-2 | . | TRBV5-6 | TRBD1 | CASSWGTGQGANGYTF | TGTGCCAGCAGCTGGGGGACGGGACAGGGGGCCAATGGCTACACCTTC
14 | TRBJ2-5 | many | TRBV12-3/TRBV12-4 | . | CASSTHTVKETQYF | TGTGCCAGCAGTACCCACACGGTCAAAGAGACCCAGTACTTC
15 | TRBJ2-4 | few | TRBV3-1 | . | CASSLRAGLLNIQYF | TGTGCCAGCAGCCTACGGGCGGGACTCCTCAACATTCAGTACTTC
14 | TRBJ2-7 | many | TRBV15 | . | CATSRSGVTYEQYF | TGTGCCACCAGCAGATCGGGGGTTACCTACGAGCAGTACTTC
12 | TRBJ2-7 | many | TRBV6-1 | . | CASIGVAYEQYF | TGTGCCAGCATCGGGGTTGCCTACGAGCAGTACTTC
17 | TRBJ1-6 | . | TRBV7-8 | . | CASSPSVGSSYNSPLHF | TGTGCCAGCAGCCCATCGGTGGGGAGTTCTTACAATTCACCCCTCCACTTT
13 | TRBJ1-5 | . | TRBV20-1 | . | CSAGLADVPPQHF | TGCAGTGCTGGTTTGGCGGATGTTCCGCCCCAGCATTTT